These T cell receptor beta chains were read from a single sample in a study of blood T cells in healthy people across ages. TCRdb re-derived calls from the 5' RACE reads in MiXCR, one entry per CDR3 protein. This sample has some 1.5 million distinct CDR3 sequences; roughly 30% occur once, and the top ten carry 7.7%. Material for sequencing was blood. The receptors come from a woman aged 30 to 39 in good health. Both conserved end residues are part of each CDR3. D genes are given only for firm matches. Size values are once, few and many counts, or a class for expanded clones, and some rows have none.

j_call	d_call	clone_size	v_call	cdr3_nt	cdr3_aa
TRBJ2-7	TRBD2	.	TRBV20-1	TGCAGTGCTACTAGCGGGAGCTCCTACAATGAGCAGTACTTC	CSATSGSSYNEQYF
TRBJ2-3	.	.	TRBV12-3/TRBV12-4	TGTGCCAGCAGTTTTGCCAGCACAGATACGGAGTATTTT	CASSFASTDTEYF
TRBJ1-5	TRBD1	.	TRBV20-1	TGCAGTGCCCCCGGGGACAGGGGGTTTAGCAATCAGCCCCAGCATTTT	CSAPGDRGFSNQPQHF
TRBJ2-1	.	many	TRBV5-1	TGCGCCAGCAGCTTCTCCACCCAAAATGAGCAGTTCTTC	CASSFSTQNEQFF
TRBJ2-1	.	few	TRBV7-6	TGTGCCAGCAGCTTAGTAAAGGGGGAGAATATACGGCAGTTCTTC	CASSLVKGENIRQFF
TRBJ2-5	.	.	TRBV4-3	TGCGCCAGCAGCCAAGAACTACAGGGAAGGCAGACCCAGTACTTC	CASSQELQGRQTQYF
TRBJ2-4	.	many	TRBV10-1	TGCGCCAGCACTTACCAGCTAGCCAAAAACATTCAGTACTTC	CASTYQLAKNIQYF
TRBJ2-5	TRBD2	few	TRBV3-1	TGTGCCAGCAGCCAAGATTCGGGACTAGCGGGAGGTTGGGCAGAGACCCAGTACTTC	CASSQDSGLAGGWAETQYF
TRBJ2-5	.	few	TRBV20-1	TGCAGTGCTAGGAGACTGCGGGGAGAGACCCAGTACTTC	CSARRLRGETQYF
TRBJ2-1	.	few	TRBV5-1	TGCGCCAGCAGCATCCTGACTAGCTACAATGAGCAGTTCTTC	CASSILTSYNEQFF
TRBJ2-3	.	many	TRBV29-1	TGCAGCGGTTCTAGCAAACTAACGGATACGCAGTATTTT	CSGSSKLTDTQYF
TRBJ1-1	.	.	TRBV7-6	TGTGCCAGCGGCACTCAGGGGTTCGGCACTGAAGCTTTCTTT	CASGTQGFGTEAFF
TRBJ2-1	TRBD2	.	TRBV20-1	TGCAGTGCTGGAAAGACTAGCGGGGGTTACAGTGAGCAGTTCTTC	CSAGKTSGGYSEQFF
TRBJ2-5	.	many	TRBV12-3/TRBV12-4	TGTGCCAGCAGTTTTAGGCAGGGGCAAGAGACCCAGTACTTC	CASSFRQGQETQYF